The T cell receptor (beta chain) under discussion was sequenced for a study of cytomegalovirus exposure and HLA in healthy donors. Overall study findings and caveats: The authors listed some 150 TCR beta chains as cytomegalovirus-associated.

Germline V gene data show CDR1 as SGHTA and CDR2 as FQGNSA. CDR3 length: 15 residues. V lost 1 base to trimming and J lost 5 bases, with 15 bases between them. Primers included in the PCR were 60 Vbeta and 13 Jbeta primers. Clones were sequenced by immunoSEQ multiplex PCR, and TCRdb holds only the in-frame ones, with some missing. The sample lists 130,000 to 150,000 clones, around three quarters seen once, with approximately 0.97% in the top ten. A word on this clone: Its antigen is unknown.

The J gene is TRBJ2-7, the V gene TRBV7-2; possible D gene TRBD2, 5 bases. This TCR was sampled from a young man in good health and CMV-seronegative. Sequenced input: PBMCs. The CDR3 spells CASSLVVAGSHEQYF. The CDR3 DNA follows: TGTGCCAGCAGCTTAGTGGTGGCGGGTTCCCACGAGCAGTACTTC.